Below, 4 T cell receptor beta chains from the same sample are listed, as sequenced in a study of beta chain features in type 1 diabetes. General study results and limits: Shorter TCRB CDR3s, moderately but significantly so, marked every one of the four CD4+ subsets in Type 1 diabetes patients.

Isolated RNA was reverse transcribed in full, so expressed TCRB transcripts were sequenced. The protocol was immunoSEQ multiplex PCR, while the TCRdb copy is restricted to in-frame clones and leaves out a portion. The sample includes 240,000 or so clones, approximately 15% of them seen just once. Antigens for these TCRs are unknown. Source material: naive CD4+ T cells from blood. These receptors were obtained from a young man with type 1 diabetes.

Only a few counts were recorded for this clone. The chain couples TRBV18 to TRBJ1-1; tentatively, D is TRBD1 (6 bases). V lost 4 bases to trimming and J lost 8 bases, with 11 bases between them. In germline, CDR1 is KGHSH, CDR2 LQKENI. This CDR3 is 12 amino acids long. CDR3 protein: CASSQDRTEAFF. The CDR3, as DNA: TGTGCCAGCTCACAAGACAGGACCGAAGCTTTCTTT.

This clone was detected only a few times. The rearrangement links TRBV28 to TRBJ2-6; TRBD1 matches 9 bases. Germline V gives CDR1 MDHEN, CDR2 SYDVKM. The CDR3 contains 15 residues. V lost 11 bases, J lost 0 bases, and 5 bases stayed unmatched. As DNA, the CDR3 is TGTGCCCACAGGGGGCCCAGCTCTGGGGCCAACGTCCTGACTTTC. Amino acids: CAHRGPSSGANVLTF.

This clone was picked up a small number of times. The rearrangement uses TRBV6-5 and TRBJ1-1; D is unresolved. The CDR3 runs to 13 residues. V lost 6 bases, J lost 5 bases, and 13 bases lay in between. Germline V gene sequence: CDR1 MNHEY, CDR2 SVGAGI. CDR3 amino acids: CASSRVSRTEAFF. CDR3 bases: TGTGCCAGCAGCCGAGTTTCGCGGACTGAAGCTTTCTTT.

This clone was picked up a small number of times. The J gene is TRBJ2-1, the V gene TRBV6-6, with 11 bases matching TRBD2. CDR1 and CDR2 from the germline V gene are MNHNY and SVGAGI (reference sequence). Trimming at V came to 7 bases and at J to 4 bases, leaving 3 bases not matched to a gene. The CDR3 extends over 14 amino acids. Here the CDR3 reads CASTRTSGYNEQFF. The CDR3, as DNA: TGTGCCAGCACCCGGACTAGCGGGTACAATGAGCAGTTCTTC.